This T cell receptor (beta chain) was sequenced in a study of PD-1 blockade in classical Hodgkin lymphoma. Study observations and caveats: Whatever underlies the repertoire differences (possibly disease activity or prior therapy) remains undefined.

Time point indicated: cycle 4 day 1 (C4D1), after about 6 weeks of nivolumab. Brentuximab vedotin exposure varied among the patients, all of whom had relapsed after autologous stem cell transplantation. V dropped 3 bases and J dropped 0 bases, with 11 bases sitting between them. Germline V lookup: CDR1 SEHNR, CDR2 FQNEAQ (reference sequence). The CDR3 runs to 15 residues. With regard to this clone: Its cognate antigen is unknown.

TCRdb keeps only in-frame clones here, not all; method: immunoSEQ multiplex PCR. The table shows some 34,000 clones, with approximately 70% occurring only once. Material: peripheral blood mononuclear cells (PBMCs), obtained before the fourth cycle of nivolumab. The sequence derives from a human donor with classical Hodgkin lymphoma. The chain employs TRBV7-9 and TRBJ1-2; no definite D call. CDR3 protein: CASSFQWDANYGYTF. CDR3 nucleotides: TGTGCCAGCAGCTTCCAATGGGATGCTAACTATGGCTACACCTTC.